This TCR beta chain was sequenced for a study of CD8 T cells in Susac syndrome. The CD8+ and CD4+ T cells were negatively isolated, with the TEMRA cells enriched by FACS. The CDR3 has 15 amino acids. The V gene lost 2 bases and the J gene lost 2 bases, with 12 bases spanning the gap. RNA amounts of roughly 0.5 to 1 ug underwent reverse transcription with random hexamers. immunoSEQ multiplex PCR amplified TCR beta CDR3 across 54 Vbeta, 13 Jbeta. MiXCR, run by TCRdb on the immunoSEQ multiplex PCR reads, gives a single entry per CDR3 protein. The table has about 210,000 distinct CDR3 sequences, 94% seen once.

This clonotype was obtained from a human donor with Susac syndrome. The chain couples TRBV23-1 to TRBJ1-2, with unresolved D. TRBV23-1 is assigned to the ORF class and has an uncertain function. The sample consisted of CD4+ T cells from PBMCs. In DNA form, the CDR3 reads TGCGCCAGCAGTCAACACTGGGGTCCGAACTATGGCTACACCTTC. The encoded protein is CASSQHWGPNYGYTF.